The 28 T cell receptor beta chains reported below all come from one sample, sequenced in a study of T cells in Graves' hyperthyroidism and ophthalmopathy. TCR beta CDR3 sequences were amplified from RNA transcripts. TCR CDR3 underwent first-round RT-PCR with the HTBI primer set. A single record per CDR3 protein comes from TCRdb applying MiXCR to the multiplex PCR reads. The table has under 650,000 distinct CDR3 sequences, about 16% seen once. The sample comprised blood. The source is a woman aged 25 to 45 with Graves' hyperthyroidism.

This clonotype has a count of ten or more. The CDR3 region is CAWDGGGGGEQYF. CDR3 bases: TGTGCCTGGGACGGCGGAGGGGGGGGCGAGCAGTACTTC. This chain joins TRBV30 and TRBJ2-7; TRBD2 might be the D (7 bases). CDR1 and CDR2 (germline): GTSNPN, SVGIG (reference sequence). This CDR3 contains 13 residues. Trimming took off 5 bases at V and 6 bases at J, with 17 bases between the two ends.

The chain carries TRBV14 and TRBJ2-3; D gene unclear. Germline assignment: CDR1 SGHDN and CDR2 FVKESK. This CDR3 has 14 amino acids. The V end was cut by 4 bases, the J end by 6 bases, with 14 bases between. Written as DNA, the CDR3 is TGTGCCAGCAGCCTTCTCCAATTCCCCGATACGCAGTATTTT. It codes for CASSLLQFPDTQYF.

This clonotype occurred many times. The gene calls are TRBV28 and TRBJ2-2, with D unresolved. The V end lost 6 bases, the J end lost 4 bases, and 15 bases lay between the germline ends. CDR1 is MDHEN and CDR2 is SYDVKM in the germline V gene. This CDR3 is 15 amino acids long. The CDR3 coding sequence is TGTGCCAGCAGCTTGCTGAGTAGGGTCACCGGGGAGCTGTTTTTT. It is translated as CASSLLSRVTGELFF.

The table lists this clonotype with a few counts. The chain combines TRBV29-1 with TRBJ2-7, with TRBD2 matching over 10 bases. The germline V gene has CDR1 SQVTM and CDR2 ANQGSEA. With V trimmed by 6 bases and J by 2 bases, 4 bases remained unmatched. The CDR3 totals 13 residues. The CDR3 bases are TGCAGCGTCGCTAGCGGGAGAGCCTACGAGCAGTACTTC. Its protein is CSVASGRAYEQYF.

The chain employs TRBV28 and TRBJ2-3; 16 positions match TRBD2. The germline gives CDR1 MDHEN, CDR2 SYDVKM. Germline trimming cut 3 bases from V and 4 bases from J; bases unmatched to any gene: 10. The CDR3 totals 19 residues. The chain's CDR3 is CASSLGTSGRAGPPDTQYF. The CDR3 nucleotides read TGTGCCAGCAGTTTGGGGACTAGCGGGAGGGCCGGACCCCCAGATACGCAGTATTTT.

This clonotype was detected ten times or more. The V and J genes are TRBV28 and TRBJ2-3; 9 bases align to TRBD1. The CDR3 contains 14 residues. The V and J ends lost 7 bases and 5 bases, in that order; junction bases with no gene match: 7. CDR1 MDHEN and CDR2 SYDVKM come from the germline V gene. CDR3 nucleotides: TGTGCCAGCACCCGGGACAGGGTTCGAGATACGCAGTATTTT. Protein product: CASTRDRVRDTQYF.

The rearrangement joins TRBV19 to TRBJ1-2, with D tentatively TRBD1 (6 bases). Trimming left V 3 bases short and J 8 bases short, with 13 bases between. Per the germline V gene, CDR1 is LNHDA and CDR2 is SQIVND (reference sequence). The CDR3 is 13 amino acids. CDR3 in DNA: TGTGCCAGTAGTATGGGACAACGACGCGGCTACACCTTC. Its protein is CASSMGQRRGYTF.

CDR3 amino acids: CATSRGTDEKLFF. Written as DNA, the CDR3 is TGTGCCACCAGCAGAGGGACGGATGAAAAACTGTTTTTT. The V and J genes are TRBV15 and TRBJ1-4, with unresolved D. Per the germline V gene, CDR1 is LNHNV and CDR2 is YYDKDF (reference sequence). This CDR3 contains 13 residues. V lost 1 base and J lost 6, with 6 bases in between.

This clonotype was recorded at least ten times. The chain's CDR3 is CSARSGSSYNEQFF. Written as DNA, the CDR3 is TGCAGTGCTCGCAGTGGGAGCTCCTACAATGAGCAGTTCTTC. V is TRBV20-1 and J is TRBJ2-1; weak D call: TRBD2 (5 bases). Between the trimmed V and J ends, which lost 5 bases and 0 bases, there was a span of 11 bases. CDR3 length: 14 amino acids. From germline, CDR1 is DFQATT and CDR2 SNEGSKA (reference sequence).

This clonotype was seen ten or more times. The chain uses TRBV28 and TRBJ2-1; 7 nucleotides line up with TRBD2. Germline V lookup: CDR1 MDHEN, CDR2 SYDVKM. J gave up 3 bases and V 5 bases, and 7 bases lay outside the gene matches. The CDR3 has 15 residues. The CDR3 sequence: CASSPQRDFYNEQFF. CDR3 nucleotide sequence: TGTGCCAGCAGTCCTCAGCGGGACTTCTACAATGAGCAGTTCTTC.

This rearrangement joins TRBV24-1 to TRBJ1-1; 8 nucleotides agree with TRBD1. Trimming at V came to 3 bases and at J to 5 bases, leaving 4 bases not matched to a gene. From germline, CDR1 is KGHDR and CDR2 SFDVKD. CDR3 length: 14 amino acids. CDR3 DNA: TGTGCCACCAGTGATCGGACAGGGTCAACTGAAGCTTTCTTT. Translated, it gives CATSDRTGSTEAFF.

This clonotype was seen just once. This rearrangement joins TRBV7-9 to TRBJ1-4, with D hard to call. Germline values: CDR1 SEHNR, CDR2 FQNEAQ (reference sequence). Trimming took 0 bases from V and 3 from J, leaving 5 bases between them. CDR3 length: 14 amino acids. CDR3 residues: CASSLAVPNEKLFF. The CDR3 nucleotides read TGTGCCAGCAGCTTAGCGGTGCCTAATGAAAAACTGTTTTTT.

This clonotype has just a few counts. The V and J genes are TRBV20-1 and TRBJ2-3, with 9 bases lining up with TRBD2. The CDR3 covers 15 residues. Germline values: CDR1 DFQATT, CDR2 SNEGSKA (reference sequence). With 4 bases clipped from V and 1 base from J, the junction kept 6 bases outside the gene matches. In DNA, the CDR3 is TGCAGTGCTACAACCCCTAGCGGGGGCACAGATACGCAGTATTTT. Translating gives CSATTPSGGTDTQYF.

To note about this clonotype: A much larger clone is a single base away; this may be a read error. The chain has TRBV10-3 and TRBJ1-5; D is undetermined. CDR1 is ENHRY and CDR2 is SYGVKD in the germline V gene. V was trimmed by 2 bases and J by 0 bases, leaving 8 bases between them. CDR3 size: 15 residues. As DNA, the CDR3 is TGTGCCATCAGTGAGACGGGTTATAGCAATCAGCCCCAGCATTTT. Amino acid sequence: CAISETGYSNQPQHF.

About this clonotype itself: An end of the junction does not agree with germline; a read error may underlie this. This chain joins TRBV27 and TRBJ2-1; 9 bases map to TRBD1. Germline-derived CDR1 and CDR2 are MNHEY and SMNVEV (reference sequence). This CDR3 spans 14 amino acids. CDR3 in amino acids: CASSDRGGPNEQHF. As DNA, the CDR3 is TGTGCCAGCAGCGACAGGGGGGGGCCTAATGAGCAGCACTTC.

This clonotype has at least ten counts. V usage is TRBV2 and J usage is TRBJ1-4; D remains unclear. The V end lost 3 bases, the J end lost 0 bases, and 11 bases lay between the germline ends. Germline lookup yields CDR1 SNHLY and CDR2 FYNNEI. This CDR3 has 16 residues. The CDR3 reads CASSDSAPPTNEKLFF. CDR3 in DNA: TGTGCCAGCAGTGACAGCGCGCCCCCAACTAATGAAAAACTGTTTTTT. The whole variable domain, remainder taken from reference TRBV2 and TRBJ1-4, is EPEVTQTPSHQVTQMGQEVILRCVPISNHLYFYWYRQILGQKVEFLVSFYNNEISEKSEIFDDQFSVERPDGSNFTLKIRSTKLEDSAMYFCASSDSAPPTNEKLFFGSGTQLSVL.

This clonotype showed up many times. The chain joins TRBV4-1 to TRBJ2-1; 10 positions agree with TRBD2. V shed 4 bases and J 8 bases; nucleotides not matched to a gene: 8. The germline gives CDR1 MGHRA, CDR2 YSYEKL. This CDR3 is 15 amino acids long. CDR3 protein: CASSLSLAGFDEQFF. The CDR3 DNA reads TGCGCCAGCAGCCTTTCACTAGCGGGATTTGATGAGCAGTTCTTC.

In DNA, the CDR3 is TGTGCCAGCAGCCAATGGAGGCTAGCGGGAAACAATGAGCAGTTCTTC. Translating gives CASSQWRLAGNNEQFF. V gene TRBV14 combines with J gene TRBJ2-1, with TRBD2 identical over 9 bases. Germline V gene lookup returns CDR1 SGHDN and CDR2 FVKESK. The V segment lost 2 bases and the J segment 5 bases; nucleotides outside the gene matches: 7. The CDR3 runs 16 residues.

This clonotype was seen at least ten times. The chain carries TRBV24-1 and TRBJ2-5; weak D call: TRBD2 (5 bases). V was shortened by 6 bases and J by 4 bases, with 11 bases between the two germline ends. The CDR3 runs to 13 residues. CDR1 and CDR2 (germline): KGHDR, SFDVKD. DNA of the CDR3: TGTGCCACCAGTTCAACGGCGGGAGAGACCCAGTACTTC. It specifies CATSSTAGETQYF.

This clonotype was counted many times. CDR3 in amino acids: CSRPGQNEAFF. The CDR3 bases are TGCAGTCGGCCGGGACAGAATGAAGCTTTCTTT. This rearrangement joins TRBV20-1 to TRBJ1-1, with 7 bases that match TRBD1. Germline V gives CDR1 DFQATT, CDR2 SNEGSKA (reference sequence). Trimming at V came to 8 bases and at J to 7 bases, leaving 7 bases not matched to a gene. This CDR3 is 11 amino acids long.

This clonotype appeared a few times. A much larger clone differs by one base, so this may be a read error. V usage is TRBV7-2 and J usage is TRBJ2-7; D is unresolved. The CDR3 sequence is 14 residues long. Trimming left V 3 bases short and J 3 bases short, with 12 bases between. Germline CDR1 and CDR2: SGHTA and FQGNSA. CDR3 DNA sequence: TGTGCCAGCAGCTTGAACCAGGACGGCTACGAGCAGTACTTC. This gives the protein CASSLNQDGYEQYF.

This clonotype has more than one count but fewer than ten. J is TRBJ2-7 and V is TRBV19; D is possibly TRBD1 (6 bases). Germline lookup yields CDR1 LNHDA and CDR2 SQIVND (reference sequence). V gave up 1 base and J gave up 2 bases, with 9 bases separating them. This CDR3 contains 14 residues. This chain's CDR3 is CASSIATGAYEQYF. Written as DNA, the CDR3 is TGTGCCAGTAGTATAGCGACAGGAGCCTACGAGCAGTACTTC.

The chain carries TRBV4-1 and TRBJ2-1, with D tentatively TRBD2 (5 bases). This CDR3 spans 14 amino acids. V gave up 2 bases and J gave up 6 bases, with 11 bases separating them. CDR1 and CDR2 (germline): MGHRA, YSYEKL. CDR3 sequence (DNA): TGCGCCAGCAGCCAAAGGGAGAGCGGCAATGAGCAGTTCTTC. Its translation is CASSQRESGNEQFF.

This clonotype was seen a few times. V usage is TRBV10-3 and J usage is TRBJ1-1, with D possibly matching TRBD1 (5 bases). CDR1 is ENHRY and CDR2 is SYGVKD in the germline V gene. This CDR3 has 13 residues. The V end lost 9 bases, the J end lost 5 bases, and 16 bases lay between the germline ends. The CDR3 DNA sequence: TGTGCCATTAGGACCTCGGGGGGGACTGAAGCTTTCTTT. It is translated as CAIRTSGGTEAFF.

This clonotype was observed at least ten times. The chain has TRBV10-3 and TRBJ2-7, with 9 positions matching TRBD1. Germline V gives CDR1 ENHRY, CDR2 SYGVKD. The CDR3 has 14 residues. The J segment lost 2 bases and the V segment lost 8 bases, leaving 7 bases of the junction unmatched. CDR3 region: CAIGLDRGTYEQYF. The CDR3 DNA follows: TGTGCCATCGGACTGGACAGGGGCACCTACGAGCAGTACTTC.

The V call is TRBV7-3, the J call TRBJ2-1; no definite D call. The CDR3 covers 15 residues. Trimming pared 5 bases from V and 0 bases from J, leaving 11 bases between. CDR1 is SGHTA and CDR2 is FQGTGA in the germline V gene. The CDR3: CASSQDLNSYNEQFF. The CDR3 DNA follows: TGTGCCAGCAGCCAGGACCTAAACTCCTACAATGAGCAGTTCTTC.

The chain recombines TRBV24-1 with TRBJ2-7, with D unresolved. Trimming shortened V by 3 bases and J by 1 base, and 6 bases separated the two germline ends. CDR1 KGHDR and CDR2 SFDVKD come from the germline V gene. The CDR3 sequence is 13 residues long. In nucleotides, the CDR3 is TGTGCCACCAGTGATCTATATTCCTACGAGCAGTACTTC. Amino acid sequence: CATSDLYSYEQYF.

This clonotype has just a few counts. This chain joins TRBV20-1 and TRBJ2-3; D is unclear. Trimming cost V 0 bases and J 6 bases, with 7 bases left between them. Germline V lookup: CDR1 DFQATT, CDR2 SNEGSKA (reference sequence). This CDR3 region has 12 residues. The CDR3 protein is CSARDSWDTQYF. CDR3 nucleotides: TGCAGTGCTAGAGACTCGTGGGATACGCAGTATTTT.